This T cell receptor beta chain was recovered during a study of OX40 agonist ivuxolimab in advanced cancers. As for the study in general: Given to patients was ivuxolimab, an agonistic anti-OX40 (CD134) antibody.

As for this clone: The antigen is undetermined.

Repertoires were generated with immunoSEQ multiplex PCR, while TCRdb's copy carries only in-frame clones and drops some. The table lists about 83,000 clones, approximately 79% of them singletons, with roughly 1.7% in the top ten. Study findings and constraints: Part of the nonresponder group also had normalized T-cell clonal expansion that was low. The study found among the lowest clonal expansion in partial responders at 0.1-3.0 mg/kg.

V gave up 6 bases and J gave up 6 bases, with 15 bases separating them. The CDR3 extends over 15 amino acids. Looked up from germline, CDR1 is SGHNT and CDR2 is YENEEA. Source: CD4+ or CD8+ T cells sorted from blood, taken in a trial of the OX40 agonist ivuxolimab. This chain joins TRBV11-3 and TRBJ1-6, with a possible D match to TRBD1 (6 bases). This receptor was identified in an adult with an advanced solid tumor such as melanoma, head and neck, liver or kidney cancer. This chain's CDR3 is CASSYSTGPNSPLHF. CDR3 DNA sequence: TGTGCCAGCAGTTACTCGACAGGACCTAATTCACCCCTCCACTTT.